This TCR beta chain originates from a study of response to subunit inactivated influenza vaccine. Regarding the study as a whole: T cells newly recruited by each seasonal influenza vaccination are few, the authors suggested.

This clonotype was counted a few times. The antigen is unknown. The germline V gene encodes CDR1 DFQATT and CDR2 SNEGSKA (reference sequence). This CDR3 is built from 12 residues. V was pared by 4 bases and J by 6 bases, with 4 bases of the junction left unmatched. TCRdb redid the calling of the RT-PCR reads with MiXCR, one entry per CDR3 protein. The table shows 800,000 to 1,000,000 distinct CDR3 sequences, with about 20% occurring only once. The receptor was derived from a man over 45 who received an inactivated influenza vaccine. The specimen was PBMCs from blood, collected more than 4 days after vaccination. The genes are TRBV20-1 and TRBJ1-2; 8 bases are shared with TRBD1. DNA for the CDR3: TGCAGTGCTATCGGACAGGGCGATGGCTACACCTTC. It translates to CSAIGQGDGYTF.